This TCR beta chain is from a study of tumor-infiltrating lymphocytes in primary liver carcinoma. Whole-study context: With diameters of roughly 4 to 11 cm, tumors were stage T1-T3 N0M0.

Starting from around 510 ng of total RNA, TCR beta cDNA was produced with a primer in the constant region. For TCR beta, libraries were produced by three nested multiplex PCR rounds using slightly modified ARM-PCR. TCRdb used MiXCR to reprocess the multiplex PCR reads, holding one entry per CDR3 protein. The table includes approximately 80,000 distinct CDR3 sequences, roughly 69% detected once. The source material, about 20-30 mg of unsorted bulk tissue, was used to co-extract RNA and DNA. Every patient in the cohort had a primary liver carcinoma. That carcinoma was treated by surgical resection. This clonotype was counted once. Relative to the germline gene, one junction end is altered; a read error may explain this. The source is a man aged 35-49 years with primary liver carcinoma and hepatitis B virus infection. Sequenced sample: tumor-adjacent normal liver tissue.

The chain's CDR3 is CTSSPEGGGTKNIQYF. In DNA form, the CDR3 reads TGTACCAGCAGCCCGGAGGGGGGTGGAACCAAAAACATCCAGTACTTC. The rearrangement uses TRBV4-2 and TRBJ2-4; D might be TRBD1 or TRBD2, each matching 6 bases. Germline V gene data show CDR1 as LGHNA and CDR2 as YNFKEQ. CDR3 length equals 16 residues.